The rows below give T cell receptor beta chains drawn from one sample of a study of regulatory T cells in long-lasting Graves disease. TCRdb fed the multiplex PCR reads into MiXCR, producing one record per CDR3 protein. The sample has about 430,000 distinct CDR3 sequences; roughly a fifth are singletons. Material: peripheral blood mononuclear cells (PBMCs), obtained when the disease was refractory, from a patient treated with antithyroid drugs. The receptor source for this set is a female donor with Graves disease. CDR3s include the opening cysteine and the closing phenylalanine or tryptophan. A D gene is named only where the DNA matches it firmly. For some rows the clone size is stated as once, few or many, or as a class when expanded; others skip it.

clone_size j_call d_call v_call cdr3_nt cdr3_aa
. TRBJ2-3 . TRBV19 TGTGCCAGTAGTTTCGCTCGAGAAGATACGCAGTATTTT CASSFAREDTQYF
many TRBJ1-1 TRBD1 TRBV10-3 TGTGCCATCAGTGCAGGGACAGGTAACACTGAAGCTTTCTTT CAISAGTGNTEAFF
many TRBJ1-1 . TRBV6-1 TGTGCCAGCAGTGAATATACAGTGAACACTGAAGCTTTCTTT CASSEYTVNTEAFF
. TRBJ2-7 TRBD1 TRBV5-1 TGCGCCAGCAGCTCGGCCGGGACAGGTTCTTTTGAGCAGTACTTC CASSSAGTGSFEQYF
many TRBJ2-4 . TRBV11-2 TGTGCCAGCAGCTTAGATCCCGCGGGGGCTCTCATTCAGTACTTC CASSLDPAGALIQYF
many TRBJ1-5 TRBD1 TRBV6-2/TRBV6-3 TGTGCCAGCAGTGAAGACAGGGGTGCGCCCCATCAGCCCCAGCATTTT CASSEDRGAPHQPQHF
many TRBJ2-7 TRBD2 TRBV28 TGTGCCAGCAGTTTATTTGCGGGAGGCGGAAACGAGCAGTACTTC CASSLFAGGGNEQYF
many TRBJ2-4 . TRBV6-5 TGTGCCAGCAGTTACCGGGTCCAAAGGGGGGGTCTGACCAAAAACATTCAGTACTTC CASSYRVQRGGLTKNIQYF
many TRBJ2-7 TRBD1 TRBV7-9 TGTGCCAGCAGCTTAGGGGACAGGGGATCCTACGAGCAGTACTTC CASSLGDRGSYEQYF
few TRBJ2-7 TRBD2 TRBV18 TGTGCCAGCTCCCCCGCCGGGACTAGCTTTCCCTACGAGCAGTACTTC CASSPAGTSFPYEQYF
. TRBJ2-2 TRBD1 TRBV28 TGTGCCAGCCGCGGGACAGGGGGCTTGACCGGGGAGCTGTTTTTT CASRGTGGLTGELFF
many TRBJ2-7 . TRBV2 TGTGCCAGCAGTGTACAGAACTACGAGCAGTACTTC CASSVQNYEQYF
many TRBJ1-2 . TRBV29-1 TGCAGCGTTGAATCTGACCAGGACCATTACTATGGCTACACCTTC CSVESDQDHYYGYTF
few TRBJ1-2 . TRBV2 TGTGCCATCAGGGCACCCTTTGGCTACACCTTC CAIRAPFGYTF
many TRBJ2-7 TRBD1 TRBV27 TGTGCCAGCAGTTCCGGACAGGGGAAGGTGGGCGAGCAGTACTTC CASSSGQGKVGEQYF
many TRBJ1-5 TRBD1 TRBV28 TGTGCCAGCGGTCAGGGGGGAAGGCTGAATCAGCCCCAGCATTTT CASGQGGRLNQPQHF
. TRBJ1-1 . TRBV20-1 TGCAGTGCTAGAGCCCCAGGGGAGAACACTGAAGCTTTCTTT CSARAPGENTEAFF
few TRBJ2-7 . TRBV20-1 TGCAGTGCTACCAGCAGGGTTACCGAGCAGTACTTC CSATSRVTEQYF
few TRBJ2-1 TRBD2 TRBV12-3/TRBV12-4 TGTGCCAGCAGCTTTGGACTAGCTGAGCAGTTCTTC CASSFGLAEQFF
. TRBJ2-3 . TRBV14 TGTGCCAGCAGCCAGGGGGTAACAGGCACAGATACGCAGTATTTT CASSQGVTGTDTQYF
many TRBJ1-3 . TRBV7-9 TGTGCCAGCAGCCTTGGGACAGGAAACACCATATATTTT CASSLGTGNTIYF
many TRBJ1-4 TRBD1 TRBV6-1 TGTGCCAGCAGCGCCTTCGACAGGGCCACCGACGCACAGAATGAAAAACTGTTTTTT CASSAFDRATDAQNEKLFF
many TRBJ1-2 . TRBV18 TGTGCCAGCTCACCGGACAGTACCTATGGCTACACCTTC CASSPDSTYGYTF
many TRBJ1-2 TRBD1 TRBV28 TGTGCCAGCAGGGATACCCGGACAGGGTACGGCTACACCTTC CASRDTRTGYGYTF
many TRBJ2-5 TRBD1 TRBV27 TGTGCCACCGGGACAGATCCCCAAGAGACCCAGTACTTC CATGTDPQETQYF
. TRBJ1-2 TRBD1 TRBV30 TGTGCCTGGAGTGTCTTCGTAGGGGGCGGGGGAGGCTACACCTTC CAWSVFVGGGGGYTF
. TRBJ2-2 TRBD2 TRBV28 TGTGCCAGCAGTCCGTGGACAGGACTAGCGGGAGTAGAAACCGGGGAGCTGTTTTTT CASSPWTGLAGVETGELFF
many TRBJ2-7 . TRBV11-2 TGTGCCAGCAGCCTTCGGACGGCAAGGGCCTACGAGCAGTACTTC CASSLRTARAYEQYF
. TRBJ1-1 TRBD1 TRBV30 TGTGCCTGGAATACAGGGGGCATGAACACTGAAGCTTTCTTT CAWNTGGMNTEAFF